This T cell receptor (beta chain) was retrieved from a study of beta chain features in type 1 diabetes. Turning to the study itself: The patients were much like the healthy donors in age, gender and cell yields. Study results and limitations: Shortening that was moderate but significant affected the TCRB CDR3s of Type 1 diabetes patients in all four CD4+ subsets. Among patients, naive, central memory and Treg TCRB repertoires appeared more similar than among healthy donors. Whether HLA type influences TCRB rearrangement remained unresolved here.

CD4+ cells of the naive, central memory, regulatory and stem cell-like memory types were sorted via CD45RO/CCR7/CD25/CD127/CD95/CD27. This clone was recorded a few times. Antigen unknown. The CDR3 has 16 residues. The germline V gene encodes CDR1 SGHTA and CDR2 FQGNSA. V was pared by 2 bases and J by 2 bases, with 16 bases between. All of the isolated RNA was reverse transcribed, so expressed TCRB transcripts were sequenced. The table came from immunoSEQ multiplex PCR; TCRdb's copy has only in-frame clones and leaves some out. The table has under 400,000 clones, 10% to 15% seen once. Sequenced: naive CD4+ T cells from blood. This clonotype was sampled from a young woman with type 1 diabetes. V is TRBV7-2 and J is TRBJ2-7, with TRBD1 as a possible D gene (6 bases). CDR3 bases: TGTGCCAGCAGCTTAAGCAGTGGGGGCGGACCCTACGAGCAGTACTTC. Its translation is CASSLSSGGGPYEQYF. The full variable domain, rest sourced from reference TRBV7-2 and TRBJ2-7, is GAGVSQSPSNKVTEKGKDVELRCDPISGHTALYWYRQSLGQGLEFLIYFQGNSAPDKSGLPSDRFSAERTGGSVSTLTIQRTQQEDSAVYLCASSLSSGGGPYEQYFGPGTRLTVT.